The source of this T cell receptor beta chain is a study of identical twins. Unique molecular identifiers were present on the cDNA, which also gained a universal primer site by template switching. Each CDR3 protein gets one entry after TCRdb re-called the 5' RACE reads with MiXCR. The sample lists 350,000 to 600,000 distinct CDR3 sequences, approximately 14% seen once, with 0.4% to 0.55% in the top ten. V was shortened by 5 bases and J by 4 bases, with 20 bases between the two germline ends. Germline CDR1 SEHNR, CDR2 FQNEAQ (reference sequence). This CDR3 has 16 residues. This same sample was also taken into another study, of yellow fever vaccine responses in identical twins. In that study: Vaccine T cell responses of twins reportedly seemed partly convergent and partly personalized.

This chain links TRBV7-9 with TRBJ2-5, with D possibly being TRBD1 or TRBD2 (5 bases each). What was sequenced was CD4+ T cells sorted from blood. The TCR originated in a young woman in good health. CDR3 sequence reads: CASSPRSGGGGETQYF. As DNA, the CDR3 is TGTGCCAGCAGCCCGAGGAGTGGGGGTGGCGGAGAGACCCAGTACTTC. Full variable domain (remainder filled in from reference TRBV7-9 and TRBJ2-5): DTGVSQNPRHKITKRGQNVTFRCDPISEHNRLYWYRQTLGQGPEFLTYFQNEAQLEKSRLLSDRFSAERPKGSFSTLEIQRTEQGDSAMYLCASSPRSGGGGETQYFGPGTRLLVL.